These T cell receptor beta chains were read from a single sample in a study of blood T cell repertoires in COVID-19. Clones were sequenced by immunoSEQ multiplex PCR, and TCRdb holds only the in-frame ones, with some missing. In the table there are roughly 300,000 clones, approximately 85% of which are singletons. Source material: peripheral blood. These receptors were obtained from a human donor in a cohort sampled during active COVID-19. Each CDR3 is given with its conserved first and last residue. Fields, in order: clone size, D gene, V gene, J gene, CDR3 protein, CDR3 DNA. The D gene is left open where the match is weak. Clone size is stated in some rows and not others, as once, few, many or a class when expanded.

clone_size: NA; d_call: NA; v_call: TRBV21-1; j_call: TRBJ2-1; cdr3_aa: CASRGATGPNNEQFF; cdr3_nt: TGTGCCAGCAGGGGGGCTACAGGGCCGAACAATGAGCAGTTCTTC
clone_size: NA; d_call: TRBD2; v_call: TRBV7-3; j_call: TRBJ2-1; cdr3_aa: CASSRGGASGNEQFF; cdr3_nt: TGTGCCAGCAGCCGCGGGGGGGCTAGTGGTAATGAGCAGTTCTTC
clone_size: few; d_call: NA; v_call: TRBV27; j_call: TRBJ1-6; cdr3_aa: CASSLLSLRPLHF; cdr3_nt: TGTGCCAGCAGTCTCCTATCCCTCCGACCCCTCCACTTT
clone_size: NA; d_call: NA; v_call: TRBV10-1; j_call: TRBJ2-2; cdr3_aa: CASSEPGFTGELFF; cdr3_nt: TGCGCCAGCAGTGAGCCAGGGTTTACCGGGGAGCTGTTTTTT
clone_size: NA; d_call: NA; v_call: TRBV28; j_call: TRBJ1-1; cdr3_aa: CASTNQGFNTEAFF; cdr3_nt: TGTGCCAGCACTAACCAGGGTTTTAACACTGAAGCTTTCTTT
clone_size: NA; d_call: NA; v_call: TRBV20-1; j_call: TRBJ1-1; cdr3_aa: CSASRQFMNTEAFF; cdr3_nt: TGCAGTGCTAGTCGACAGTTCATGAACACTGAAGCTTTCTTT
clone_size: NA; d_call: TRBD1; v_call: TRBV5-4; j_call: TRBJ2-7; cdr3_aa: CASSSSGTGVYEQYF; cdr3_nt: TGTGCCAGCAGCAGCTCCGGGACAGGGGTCTACGAGCAGTACTTC
clone_size: NA; d_call: NA; v_call: TRBV6-1; j_call: TRBJ1-1; cdr3_aa: CASSDAAPVGAFF; cdr3_nt: TGTGCCAGCAGTGATGCGGCTCCTGTTGGTGCTTTCTTT
clone_size: NA; d_call: NA; v_call: TRBV10-2; j_call: TRBJ1-1; cdr3_aa: CASSFDITFTEAFF; cdr3_nt: TGCGCCAGCAGCTTCGACATAACCTTCACTGAAGCTTTCTTT
clone_size: NA; d_call: TRBD1; v_call: TRBV27; j_call: TRBJ2-1; cdr3_aa: CASSSDRGLGSDNEQFF; cdr3_nt: TGTGCCAGCAGTTCTGACAGGGGCTTGGGCTCAGACAATGAGCAGTTCTTC
clone_size: NA; d_call: TRBD2; v_call: TRBV7-9; j_call: TRBJ2-2; cdr3_aa: CASSLAGSGGPNTGELFF; cdr3_nt: TGTGCCAGCAGCTTAGCGGGTAGCGGGGGACCGAACACCGGGGAGCTGTTTTTT
clone_size: NA; d_call: TRBD1; v_call: TRBV7-6; j_call: TRBJ2-3; cdr3_aa: CASSLGTGATDTQYF; cdr3_nt: TGTGCCAGCAGCTTAGGGACAGGGGCCACAGATACGCAGTATTTT
clone_size: few; d_call: TRBD1; v_call: TRBV2; j_call: TRBJ1-2; cdr3_aa: CASSDRGQLYGYTF; cdr3_nt: TGTGCCAGCAGTGATAGGGGACAGCTCTATGGCTACACCTTC
clone_size: NA; d_call: NA; v_call: TRBV6-5; j_call: TRBJ2-7; cdr3_aa: CASSGDSYEQYF; cdr3_nt: TGTGCCAGCAGCGGTGACTCCTACGAGCAGTACTTC
clone_size: NA; d_call: NA; v_call: TRBV5-1; j_call: TRBJ2-3; cdr3_aa: CASSEAADTQYF; cdr3_nt: TGCGCCAGCAGCGAAGCCGCGGATACGCAGTATTTT
clone_size: NA; d_call: NA; v_call: TRBV5-4; j_call: TRBJ2-7; cdr3_aa: CASSSTALFDEQYF; cdr3_nt: TGTGCCAGCAGCTCGACAGCGCTCTTTGACGAGCAGTACTTC
clone_size: NA; d_call: TRBD1; v_call: TRBV6-1; j_call: TRBJ1-1; cdr3_aa: CASSEVWTGRNTEAFF; cdr3_nt: TGTGCCAGCAGTGAAGTTTGGACAGGAAGGAACACTGAAGCTTTCTTT
clone_size: NA; d_call: TRBD1; v_call: TRBV6-1; j_call: TRBJ2-1; cdr3_aa: CASSVRGQGAINSYNEQFF; cdr3_nt: TGTGCCAGCAGTGTAAGGGGACAGGGGGCGATAAACTCCTACAATGAGCAGTTCTTC
clone_size: NA; d_call: NA; v_call: TRBV7-9; j_call: TRBJ1-2; cdr3_aa: CASSLGGQELNYGYTF; cdr3_nt: TGTGCCAGCAGCTTAGGGGGGCAGGAGCTTAACTATGGCTACACCTTC
clone_size: once; d_call: TRBD1; v_call: TRBV7-9; j_call: TRBJ2-1; cdr3_aa: CASGSTIVGQGWGQFF; cdr3_nt: TGTGCCAGCGGCTCCACAATAGTGGGACAGGGCTGGGGGCAGTTCTTC
clone_size: NA; d_call: NA; v_call: TRBV6-6; j_call: TRBJ1-1; cdr3_aa: CASSYPETATQEAFF; cdr3_nt: TGTGCCAGCAGTTACCCCGAGACAGCGACTCAAGAAGCTTTCTTT
clone_size: NA; d_call: NA; v_call: TRBV2; j_call: TRBJ1-2; cdr3_aa: CASSEAGSFYGYTF; cdr3_nt: TGTGCCAGCAGTGAAGCGGGGAGCTTCTATGGCTACACCTTC
clone_size: once; d_call: NA; v_call: TRBV6-5; j_call: TRBJ2-5; cdr3_aa: CASSLRFVGGETQYF; cdr3_nt: TGTGCCAGCAGCCTTCGGTTCGTGGGGGGAGAGACCCAGTACTTC
clone_size: NA; d_call: NA; v_call: TRBV19; j_call: TRBJ1-4; cdr3_aa: CASSPGTATNEKLFF; cdr3_nt: TGTGCCAGTAGCCCCGGGACTGCAACTAATGAAAAACTGTTTTTT
clone_size: NA; d_call: TRBD2; v_call: TRBV2; j_call: TRBJ2-7; cdr3_aa: CASRRLAGGLESSYEQYF; cdr3_nt: TGTGCCAGCAGAAGACTAGCGGGGGGATTAGAAAGCTCCTACGAGCAGTACTTC
clone_size: NA; d_call: NA; v_call: TRBV19; j_call: TRBJ2-7; cdr3_aa: CASSTVHIQDISYEQYF; cdr3_nt: TGTGCCAGTAGTACCGTACATATACAGGATATCTCCTACGAGCAGTACTTC
clone_size: NA; d_call: TRBD1; v_call: TRBV19; j_call: TRBJ1-1; cdr3_aa: CASSILGTGRTEAFF; cdr3_nt: TGTGCCAGTAGTATTCTTGGGACAGGGCGGACTGAAGCTTTCTTT
clone_size: once; d_call: TRBD1; v_call: TRBV30; j_call: TRBJ2-1; cdr3_aa: CAWSVRQGVINEQFF; cdr3_nt: TGTGCCTGGAGTGTACGACAGGGGGTAATCAATGAGCAGTTCTTC
clone_size: NA; d_call: TRBD1; v_call: TRBV5-1; j_call: TRBJ2-7; cdr3_aa: CASSSNPGQGAYEQYF; cdr3_nt: TGCGCCAGCAGCTCCAACCCGGGACAGGGGGCCTACGAGCAGTACTTC
clone_size: NA; d_call: NA; v_call: TRBV11-2; j_call: TRBJ2-7; cdr3_aa: CASSAGWEQYF; cdr3_nt: TGTGCCAGCAGCGCTGGCTGGGAGCAGTACTTC
clone_size: NA; d_call: TRBD1; v_call: TRBV19; j_call: TRBJ2-1; cdr3_aa: CASGRTGGINEQFF; cdr3_nt: TGTGCCAGTGGTCGGACAGGGGGCATCAATGAGCAGTTCTTC
clone_size: NA; d_call: NA; v_call: TRBV30; j_call: TRBJ1-4; cdr3_aa: CACTGHSNEKLFF; cdr3_nt: TGTGCCTGTACGGGACATTCTAATGAAAAACTGTTTTTT
clone_size: NA; d_call: NA; v_call: TRBV4-1; j_call: TRBJ2-2; cdr3_aa: CASSQAPIKRARDTGELFF; cdr3_nt: TGCGCCAGCAGCCAAGCCCCGATTAAAAGAGCGCGGGACACCGGGGAGCTGTTTTTT
clone_size: few; d_call: NA; v_call: TRBV7-3; j_call: TRBJ2-7; cdr3_aa: CASSPSPGYEQYF; cdr3_nt: TGTGCCAGCAGCCCAAGTCCCGGCTACGAGCAGTACTTC
clone_size: NA; d_call: TRBD2; v_call: TRBV18; j_call: TRBJ2-6; cdr3_aa: CASSPSSSGAGANVLTF; cdr3_nt: TGTGCCAGCTCACCAAGTTCTAGCGGGGCCGGGGCCAACGTCCTGACTTTC
clone_size: NA; d_call: NA; v_call: TRBV2; j_call: TRBJ2-7; cdr3_aa: CASSARHFGEQYF; cdr3_nt: TGTGCCAGCAGTGCTAGGCATTTCGGCGAGCAGTACTTC
clone_size: NA; d_call: NA; v_call: TRBV2; j_call: TRBJ1-1; cdr3_aa: CASSLRTLRDTEAFPVGTEAFF; cdr3_nt: TGTGCCAGCAGCCTCAGGACCCTCCGGGATACTGAAGCTTTCCCCGTAGGCACTGAAGCTTTCTTT
clone_size: few; d_call: TRBD1; v_call: TRBV10-1; j_call: TRBJ2-7; cdr3_aa: CASSESDPQGDEQYF; cdr3_nt: TGCGCCAGCAGTGAGTCGGACCCACAGGGGGACGAGCAGTACTTC
clone_size: NA; d_call: TRBD1; v_call: TRBV2; j_call: TRBJ2-4; cdr3_aa: CASRGTVKNIQYF; cdr3_nt: TGTGCCAGCAGGGGGACAGTCAAAAACATTCAGTACTTC
clone_size: NA; d_call: TRBD1; v_call: TRBV7-9; j_call: TRBJ2-7; cdr3_aa: CASSGDPKGQGYEQYF; cdr3_nt: TGTGCCAGCAGCGGTGACCCAAAAGGACAGGGCTACGAGCAGTACTTC
clone_size: NA; d_call: TRBD2; v_call: TRBV23-1; j_call: TRBJ2-3; cdr3_aa: CASSQRLAEFTDTQYF; cdr3_nt: TGCGCCAGCAGTCAAAGACTAGCGGAGTTCACAGATACGCAGTATTTT
clone_size: NA; d_call: NA; v_call: TRBV2; j_call: TRBJ2-3; cdr3_aa: CASSARSDTQYF; cdr3_nt: TGTGCCAGCAGTGCCAGGTCAGATACGCAGTATTTT
clone_size: once; d_call: NA; v_call: TRBV6-5; j_call: TRBJ1-1; cdr3_aa: CASSYSGVTTAEAFF; cdr3_nt: TGTGCCAGCAGTTACTCGGGAGTCACTACGGCTGAAGCTTTCTTT